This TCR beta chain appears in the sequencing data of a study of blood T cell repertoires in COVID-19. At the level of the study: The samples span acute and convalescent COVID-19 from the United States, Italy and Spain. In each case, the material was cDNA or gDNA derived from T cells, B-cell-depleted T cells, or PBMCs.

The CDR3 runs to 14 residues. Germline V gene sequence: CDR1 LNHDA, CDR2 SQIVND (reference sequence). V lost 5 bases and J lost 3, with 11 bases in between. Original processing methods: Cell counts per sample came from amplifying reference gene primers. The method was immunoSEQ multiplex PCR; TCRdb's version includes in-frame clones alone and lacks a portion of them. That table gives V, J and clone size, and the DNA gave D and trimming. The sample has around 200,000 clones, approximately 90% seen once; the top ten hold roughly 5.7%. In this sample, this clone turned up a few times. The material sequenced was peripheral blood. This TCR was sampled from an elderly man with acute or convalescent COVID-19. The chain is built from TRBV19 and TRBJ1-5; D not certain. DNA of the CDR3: TGTGCCAGTAGTTTAACAGCCGACAATCAGCCCCAGCATTTT. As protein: CASSLTADNQPQHF.